Listed below are T cell receptor beta chains from one sample, sequenced in a study of radiotherapy plus CTLA-4 blockade in lung cancer. The method was immunoSEQ multiplex PCR; TCRdb's version includes in-frame clones alone and lacks a portion of them. The table has tens of thousands of clones, roughly 86% seen once; the top ten hold around 17%. Here the sequenced sample was peripheral blood, taken from a patient treated with radiotherapy plus ipilimumab. Receptors originate from a human donor with non-small cell lung cancer that progressed on radiotherapy plus ipilimumab. Both conserved end residues are trimmed from each CDR3. A D gene is named only where the DNA matches it firmly.

>.|TRBV2
AGGGDIGSYGYT
>.|TRBV5-4
ASSGGEGRNTEAF
>.|TRBV11-2
ASPSSLGGYT
>.|TRBV10-3
AISKNLEGGYT
>.|TRBV6-1
ASRAEAYEQY
>.|TRBV5-4
ASSVSTGRNIQY
>.|TRBV27
ASSFSQGGNQPQH
>.|TRBV5-4
ASSSSAATNEKLF
>TRBD1|TRBV7-8
ASTPDRAGNTIY
>.|TRBV5-3
ARSLPDYHYDSYEQY
>.|TRBV7-3
ASRRDSTDTQY
>TRBD1|TRBV14
ASSPQGAHLN
>.|TRBV5-5
ASSNYRVTEAF
>TRBD2|TRBV7-9
ASSLAGGGDTQY
>.|TRBV12-5
ASGYIGSQIYNEQF
>.|TRBV2
ASSTGEGGPGELF
>.|TRBV10-3
AISGTEEGTQY
>.|TRBV5-6
ASSLLAPDNEQF
>TRBD2|TRBV11-1
ASSLVGGIYNEQF
>TRBD1|TRBV19
ASSIMDRGSRDTEAF
>.|TRBV30
AKIGGVNTEAF
>.|TRBV6-1
ASSEGWQISNQPQH
>.|TRBV7-9
ASTTQGKDEKLF